The rows below give T cell receptor beta chains drawn from one sample of a study of T cell responses to AZD1222 COVID-19 vaccine. This table comes from immunoSEQ multiplex PCR, and its TCRdb copy is limited to in-frame clones, with some not included. Here the sample spans some 150,000 clones, roughly 90% being singletons. The specimen comprised peripheral blood, sampled 28 days after the second AZD1222 dose. Every receptor here comes from an adult who received the AZD1222 COVID-19 vaccine. Each CDR3 is given with its conserved first and last residue. The D gene is left open where the match is weak. Clone size is not always given. Where it is, it says once, few, many or a class for expanded clones.

size	V	length	D	J	CDR3	DNA
few	TRBV5-6	15	TRBD1	TRBJ1-2	CASNPTGTGGYGYTF	TGTGCCAGCAACCCAACCGGGACAGGAGGCTATGGCTACACCTTC
-	TRBV2	16	TRBD2	TRBJ2-7	CASSEALSGRPYEQYF	TGTGCCAGCAGTGAAGCCCTGAGCGGGAGACCCTACGAGCAGTACTTC
-	TRBV4-3	17	TRBD2	TRBJ2-2	CASSQETSGANTGELFF	TGCGCCAGCAGCCAAGAGACTAGCGGGGCGAACACCGGGGAGCTGTTTTTT
-	TRBV29-1	12	-	TRBJ1-2	CSVGAWGLGYTF	TGCAGCGTGGGGGCATGGGGTTTGGGCTACACCTTC
-	TRBV11-3	13	-	TRBJ1-2	CASSLDRVRGYTF	TGTGCCAGCAGCTTAGATCGAGTCCGTGGCTACACCTTC
-	TRBV18	18	TRBD2	TRBJ2-1	CASSISDSGLGLYNEQFF	TGTGCCAGCTCAATTTCCGACAGTGGACTAGGTCTCTACAATGAGCAGTTCTTC
few	TRBV15	16	-	TRBJ2-7	CATSRRVGAFSYEQYF	TGTGCCACCAGCAGGAGGGTGGGGGCCTTTTCCTACGAGCAGTACTTC
-	TRBV30	13	TRBD1	TRBJ1-1	CAWSGTGNTEAFF	TGTGCCTGGAGCGGGACAGGGAACACTGAAGCTTTCTTT
medium-sized	TRBV18	16	-	TRBJ1-4	CASSSQVWGANEKLFF	TGTGCCAGCTCATCCCAGGTCTGGGGGGCTAATGAAAAACTGTTTTTT
-	TRBV18	16	TRBD1	TRBJ2-3	CASSPSGQGSADTQYF	TGTGCCAGCTCACCATCGGGACAGGGAAGCGCAGATACGCAGTATTTT
-	TRBV10-3	16	-	TRBJ1-5	CAISESTAYSNQPQHF	TGTGCCATCAGTGAGTCCACAGCCTATAGCAATCAGCCCCAGCATTTT
-	TRBV3-1/TRBV3-2	11	-	TRBJ2-7	CASSQGNEQYF	TGTGCCAGCAGCCAAGGAAACGAGCAGTACTTC
few	TRBV19	12	-	TRBJ2-7	CASSGLNYEQYF	TGTGCCAGTAGCGGTCTAAACTACGAGCAGTACTTC
-	TRBV7-2	14	-	TRBJ2-7	CASSLDAADYEQYF	TGTGCCAGCAGCTTAGACGCCGCAGACTACGAGCAGTACTTC
few	TRBV28	14	TRBD1	TRBJ1-2	CASSPGQANYGYTF	TGTGCCAGCAGCCCGGGACAGGCTAACTATGGCTACACCTTC
-	TRBV10-2	13	-	TRBJ2-6	CASEGLGANVLTF	TGCGCCAGCGAGGGGTTAGGGGCCAACGTCCTGACTTTC
-	TRBV7-2	16	-	TRBJ2-2	CASSLNWAGAAGELFF	TGTGCCAGCAGCTTAAATTGGGCGGGGGCGGCCGGGGAGCTGTTTTTT
-	TRBV27	13	TRBD1	TRBJ2-7	CASRTGGAKEQYF	TGTGCCAGCAGAACAGGGGGCGCGAAGGAGCAGTACTTC
-	TRBV7-9	15	TRBD2	TRBJ2-1	CASSPLAGAYNEQFF	TGTGCCAGCAGCCCCCTGGCGGGAGCCTACAATGAGCAGTTCTTC
once	TRBV10-3	17	-	TRBJ1-1	CAISDGAGWEMNTEAFF	TGTGCCATCAGTGATGGGGCAGGGTGGGAGATGAACACTGAAGCTTTCTTT
once	TRBV5-1	16	TRBD2	TRBJ2-1	CASSLTLAGDYNEQFF	TGCGCCAGCAGCTTGACGCTAGCGGGGGACTACAATGAGCAGTTCTTC
-	TRBV7-8	15	-	TRBJ2-3	CASSLAGRPPHTQYF	TGTGCCAGCAGCTTAGCTGGCAGACCCCCACATACGCAGTATTTT
-	TRBV10-3	15	TRBD1	TRBJ1-1	CAITEGGQMNTEAFF	TGTGCCATCACCGAAGGGGGACAGATGAACACTGAAGCTTTCTTT
-	TRBV19	12	-	TRBJ2-7	CASSTELSPPYF	TGTGCCAGTAGTACTGAATTATCCCCTCCGTACTTC
-	TRBV19	12	-	TRBJ1-3	CASATAGNTIYF	TGTGCCAGCGCGACGGCTGGAAACACCATATATTTT
-	TRBV29-1	15	-	TRBJ2-3	CSGQPGSVGTDTQYF	TGCAGCGGCCAACCGGGGAGTGTAGGCACAGATACGCAGTATTTT
-	TRBV27	14	-	TRBJ1-2	CASSSAGTDYGYTF	TGTGCCAGCAGTTCTGCCGGGACGGACTATGGCTACACCTTC
-	TRBV3-1/TRBV3-2	13	TRBD1	TRBJ1-2	CASSRGTGVGYTF	TGTGCCAGCAGCCGGGGGACAGGGGTTGGCTACACCTTC
-	TRBV11-2	15	-	TRBJ1-2	CASSLAAGVNYGYTF	TGTGCCAGCAGCTTAGCGGCAGGGGTAAACTATGGCTACACCTTC
-	TRBV3-1/TRBV3-2	12	TRBD1	TRBJ1-2	CASSQDRGGYTF	TGTGCCAGCAGCCAAGACAGGGGGGGCTACACCTTC
-	TRBV6-5	14	TRBD1	TRBJ2-2	CASSQDRETGELFF	TGTGCCAGCAGCCAGGACAGGGAGACCGGGGAGCTGTTTTTT
-	TRBV29-1	15	-	TRBJ2-6	CSVAGLSSGANVLTF	TGCAGCGTTGCCGGACTCAGCTCTGGGGCCAACGTCCTGACTTTC
-	TRBV24-1	16	TRBD2	TRBJ2-3	CATSDPKRDGADTQYF	TGTGCCACCAGTGACCCGAAGCGGGATGGTGCAGATACGCAGTATTTT
-	TRBV5-1	15	-	TRBJ2-2	CASSLGPGKAGELFF	TGCGCCAGCAGCTTGGGGCCAGGGAAGGCCGGGGAGCTGTTTTTT
-	TRBV11-3	14	TRBD1	TRBJ1-2	CASSSGQGVYGYTF	TGTGCCAGCAGCTCGGGACAGGGGGTTTATGGCTACACCTTC
-	TRBV7-6	16	TRBD1	TRBJ2-1	CASSPRQGAQYNEQFF	TGTGCCAGCAGCCCCCGACAGGGGGCGCAGTACAATGAGCAGTTCTTC
-	TRBV9	15	TRBD1	TRBJ1-4	CASSVWDRADEKLFF	TGTGCCAGCAGCGTATGGGACAGGGCAGATGAAAAACTGTTTTTT
few	TRBV24-1	13	TRBD2	TRBJ2-1	CATSDSQAGVWFF	TGTGCCACCAGTGATTCGCAGGCGGGGGTTTGGTTCTTC
-	TRBV10-3	17	-	TRBJ1-4	CAISASRVGAANEKLFF	TGTGCCATCAGTGCAAGCAGGGTGGGGGCTGCTAATGAAAAACTGTTTTTT
-	TRBV24-1	15	TRBD2	TRBJ2-7	CATSDFAGGSYEQYF	TGTGCCACCAGTGATTTCGCGGGAGGTTCCTACGAGCAGTACTTC
once	TRBV19	15	-	TRBJ2-7	CASSWSGQSSYEQYF	TGTGCCAGTAGTTGGTCGGGACAAAGCTCCTACGAGCAGTACTTC
-	TRBV15	15	-	TRBJ1-5	CATSRDYTGQQPQHF	TGTGCCACCAGCAGAGATTACACAGGGCAACAGCCCCAGCATTTT
-	TRBV18	14	TRBD1	TRBJ1-1	CASSMGTGETEAFF	TGTGCCAGCTCAATGGGGACAGGCGAGACTGAAGCTTTCTTT
-	TRBV3-1/TRBV3-2	13	-	TRBJ2-3	CASSQVGSDTQYF	TGTGCCAGCAGCCAAGTAGGGTCAGATACGCAGTATTTT
-	TRBV3-1/TRBV3-2	13	-	TRBJ2-5	CASSQLLEETQYF	TGTGCCAGCAGCCAATTATTAGAAGAGACCCAGTACTTC
few	TRBV3-1/TRBV3-2	16	TRBD1	TRBJ1-2	CASSQDIQGALYGYTF	TGTGCCAGCAGCCAAGATATTCAGGGGGCTCTCTATGGCTACACCTTC
-	TRBV19	14	-	TRBJ1-5	CASSPRDENQPQHF	TGTGCCAGTAGTCCCAGGGACGAGAATCAGCCCCAGCATTTT
-	TRBV11-3	14	-	TRBJ1-1	CASRDAHMNTEAFF	TGTGCCAGCAGGGACGCCCACATGAACACTGAAGCTTTCTTT
-	TRBV2	16	-	TRBJ2-1	CASSEGSVSSYNEQFF	TGTGCCAGCAGTGAAGGGTCAGTAAGCTCCTACAATGAGCAGTTCTTC
-	TRBV18	16	-	TRBJ1-1	CASSPRPPLLGTEAFF	TGTGCCAGCTCACCACGCCCCCCCCTCCTGGGCACTGAAGCTTTCTTT
-	TRBV11-3	12	-	TRBJ2-1	CASSPTPMEQFF	TGTGCCAGCAGCCCGACTCCTATGGAGCAGTTCTTC
-	TRBV5-4	17	TRBD2	TRBJ2-3	CASSLAYGGGPPDTQYF	TGTGCCAGCAGCTTGGCTTACGGGGGAGGGCCCCCAGATACGCAGTATTTT
-	TRBV6-6	14	TRBD1	TRBJ2-7	CASRGTGANYEQYF	TGTGCCAGCAGGGGGACAGGGGCCAACTACGAGCAGTACTTC
-	TRBV7-2	15	-	TRBJ2-7	CASSLAIVGTYEQYF	TGTGCCAGCAGCTTAGCGATAGTAGGCACCTACGAGCAGTACTTC
-	TRBV9	16	TRBD2	TRBJ2-1	CASSVVTGGGYNEQFF	TGTGCCAGCAGCGTCGTGACGGGAGGGGGATACAATGAGCAGTTCTTC
-	TRBV29-1	13	-	TRBJ2-6	CSVYSSGANVLTF	TGCAGCGTTTATTCCTCTGGGGCCAACGTCCTGACTTTC
-	TRBV3-1/TRBV3-2	15	TRBD2	TRBJ2-7	CASSQGQREPREQYF	TGTGCCAGCAGCCAAGGCCAGCGGGAGCCGCGCGAGCAGTACTTC
-	TRBV12-5	12	-	TRBJ2-1	CASGLVPGSMFF	TGTGCTAGTGGTTTGGTCCCCGGGAGTATGTTCTTC
-	TRBV28	12	-	TRBJ1-5	CASSWGLKAQHF	TGTGCCAGCAGTTGGGGCCTAAAAGCCCAGCATTTT
-	TRBV5-4	13	-	TRBJ2-1	CASSKGGAIEQFF	TGTGCCAGCAGCAAAGGGGGGGCAATTGAGCAGTTCTTC